This TCR beta chain was captured by sequencing in a study of blood T cell repertoires in COVID-19. On the study more broadly: Samples taken during acute and convalescent COVID-19 were collected in the United States, Italy and Spain. Sources were T cells, B-cell-depleted T cells, or PBMCs; the material itself was cDNA or gDNA.

Authors' processing steps: Amplification of reference gene primers provided the estimated nucleated cell counts. The data were produced by immunoSEQ multiplex PCR, yet TCRdb's version contains in-frame clones alone and is incomplete. V and J calls and clone size follow that table, whereas D and trimming were derived from the DNA. The sample has under 200,000 clones, roughly 86% seen once. The Seattle patients joined while their infection was active and were tracked longitudinally afterward. V shed 4 bases and J 0 bases; nucleotides not matched to a gene: 2. The CDR3 totals 14 residues. CDR1 is MNHEY, CDR2 SVGEGT, per germline.

The specimen sequenced was peripheral blood. The chain uses TRBV6-2 or TRBV6-3 and TRBJ1-2; 7 positions agree with TRBD1. This receptor was obtained from a man aged 55 to 70 with COVID-19, enrolled during active disease. The CDR3 region is CASSWGQPNYGYTF. The CDR3 region has the DNA TGTGCCAGCAGTTGGGGACAGCCTAACTATGGCTACACCTTC.